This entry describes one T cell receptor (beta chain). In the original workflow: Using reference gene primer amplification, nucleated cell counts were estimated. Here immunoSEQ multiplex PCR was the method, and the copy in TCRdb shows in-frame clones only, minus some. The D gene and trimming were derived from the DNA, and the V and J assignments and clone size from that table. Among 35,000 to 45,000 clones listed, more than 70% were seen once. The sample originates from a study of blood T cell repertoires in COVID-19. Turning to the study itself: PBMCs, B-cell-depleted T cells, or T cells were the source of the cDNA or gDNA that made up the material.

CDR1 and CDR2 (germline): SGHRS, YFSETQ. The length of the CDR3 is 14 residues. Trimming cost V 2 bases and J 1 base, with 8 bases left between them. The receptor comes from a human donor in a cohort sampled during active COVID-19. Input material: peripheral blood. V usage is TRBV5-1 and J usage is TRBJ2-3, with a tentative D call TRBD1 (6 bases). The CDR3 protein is CASSLQGGTDTQYF. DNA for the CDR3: TGCGCCAGCAGCTTACAGGGTGGCACAGATACGCAGTATTTT.